This T cell receptor beta chain was captured in a study of blood T cell repertoires in COVID-19. In the study overall: Sites in the United States, Italy and Spain provided acute and convalescent COVID-19 samples. PBMCs, B-cell-depleted T cells, or T cells provided the cDNA or gDNA that made up the material.

In the original processing: Scientists estimated how many nucleated cells there were by amplifying reference gene primers. Some clones are missing from TCRdb's copy, which holds only in-frame ones; the method was immunoSEQ multiplex PCR. The D gene and trimming were derived from the DNA, and the V and J assignments and clone size from that table. The table has 40,000 to 50,000 clones, 85% to 90% seen once. The V segment lost 0 bases and the J segment 10 bases; nucleotides outside the gene matches: 14. Germline-derived CDR1 and CDR2 are KGHDR and SFDVKD. The CDR3 totals 17 residues. Source material: peripheral blood. The rearrangement links TRBV24-1 to TRBJ2-1, with 7 nucleotides matching TRBD2. The receptor's source is a man aged 50-60 years with active COVID-19. In nucleotides, the CDR3 is TGTGCCACCAGTGATTTGTCTGGGACCGATTGGGAGGGGGAGCAGTTCTTC. It translates to CATSDLSGTDWEGEQFF.